These 9 T cell receptor beta chains share one sample of origin, sequenced in a study of T cells in Graves' hyperthyroidism and ophthalmopathy. TCR beta CDR3 regions were amplified from RNA transcripts. When the TCR CDR3 underwent first-round RT-PCR, the HTBI primer set was used. One entry per CDR3 protein results from TCRdb running MiXCR on the multiplex PCR reads. The sample records 560,000 or so distinct CDR3 sequences, 35% to 55% being singletons. The sequencing input was peripheral blood or thyroid tissue (not recorded which). Every receptor here comes from a woman aged 18-35 years with Graves' hyperthyroidism.

This clonotype was counted only a few times. The J gene is TRBJ2-5, the V gene TRBV12-3 or TRBV12-4, with 14 bases lining up with TRBD2. The trim removed 6 bases at V and 4 bases at J, leaving 1 base unmatched. The CDR3 has 14 amino acids. CDR3 amino acids: CASRTSGRGETQYF. The CDR3 bases are TGTGCCAGCAGGACTAGCGGGAGGGGAGAGACCCAGTACTTC.

As DNA, the CDR3 is TGTGCCAGCAGTGAACCCTTGGCGGGACTGGCCTACACCTTC. It specifies CASSEPLAGLAYTF. The chain combines TRBV2 with TRBJ1-2; tentatively, D is TRBD1 (5 bases). Looked up from germline, CDR1 is SNHLY and CDR2 is FYNNEI. The CDR3 runs 14 residues. The V end was cut by 2 bases, the J end by 10 bases, with 17 bases between.

This chain links TRBV7-3 with TRBJ2-7; D may be TRBD1 (6 bases). This CDR3 is 14 amino acids long. Germline V gene data show CDR1 as SGHTA and CDR2 as FQGTGA. V was pared by 8 bases and J by 2 bases, with 16 bases between. CDR3 DNA sequence: TGTGCCAGCTTTCGACAGGCTTCCACCTACGAGCAGTACTTC. Encoded protein: CASFRQASTYEQYF.

The chain links TRBV11-2 to TRBJ1-3; D gene ambiguous. Trimming took 5 bases from V and 3 from J, leaving 20 bases between them. CDR1 and CDR2 (germline): SGHAT, FQNNGV. The CDR3 is made up of 17 amino acids. DNA of the CDR3: TGTGCCAGCAGCGTTGAAGGCGTCTCACCGTATGGAAACACCATATATTTT. Translation gives CASSVEGVSPYGNTIYF.

This clonotype occurred a few times. This chain connects TRBV2 to TRBJ2-7; D not resolved. Germline CDR1 SNHLY, CDR2 FYNNEI. This CDR3 is 14 amino acids long. V was clipped by 7 bases and J by 2 bases, with 15 bases between them. CDR3 in amino acids: CASTTKEFPYEQYF. DNA for the CDR3: TGTGCCAGCACGACCAAGGAGTTCCCCTACGAGCAGTACTTC.

CDR3 in amino acids: CASSPSGSWYF. For the CDR3, the DNA is TGTGCCAGCAGTCCTAGCGGGAGTTGGTACTTC. This chain connects TRBV2 to TRBJ2-5; 10 bases are a match to TRBD2. This CDR3 is 11 amino acids long. V gave up 5 bases and J gave up 13 bases; unmatched junction bases: 4. Germline lookup yields CDR1 SNHLY and CDR2 FYNNEI.

The chain couples TRBV7-6 to TRBJ2-7; unclear D gene. There are 13 residues in the CDR3. Looked up from germline, CDR1 is SGHVS and CDR2 is FNYEAQ. This chain's CDR3 is CARHPIGTYEQYF. DNA of the CDR3: TGTGCTCGACACCCCATTGGGACCTACGAGCAGTACTTC.

The V gene is TRBV25-1, the J gene TRBJ1-4; D is ambiguous. The V and J ends lost 4 bases and 6 bases respectively, with 6 bases between them. The CDR3 is made up of 12 amino acids. Germline CDR1 reads MGHDK; CDR2 reads SYGVNS. The CDR3 region has the DNA TGTGCCAGCAGTGGTTCGGATGAAAAACTGTTTTTT. The encoded protein is CASSGSDEKLFF.

This clonotype has more than one count but fewer than ten. The rearrangement joins TRBV19 to TRBJ2-7; a weak D match, TRBD1 (5 bases). The CDR3 spans 15 residues. CDR1 is LNHDA and CDR2 is SQIVND in the germline V gene (reference sequence). V lost 1 base and J 1 base, leaving 11 bases between the germline ends. In nucleotides, the CDR3 is TGTGCCAGTAGTATAGGGCCAGGGTTTTCCTACGAGCAGTACTTC. It specifies CASSIGPGFSYEQYF.